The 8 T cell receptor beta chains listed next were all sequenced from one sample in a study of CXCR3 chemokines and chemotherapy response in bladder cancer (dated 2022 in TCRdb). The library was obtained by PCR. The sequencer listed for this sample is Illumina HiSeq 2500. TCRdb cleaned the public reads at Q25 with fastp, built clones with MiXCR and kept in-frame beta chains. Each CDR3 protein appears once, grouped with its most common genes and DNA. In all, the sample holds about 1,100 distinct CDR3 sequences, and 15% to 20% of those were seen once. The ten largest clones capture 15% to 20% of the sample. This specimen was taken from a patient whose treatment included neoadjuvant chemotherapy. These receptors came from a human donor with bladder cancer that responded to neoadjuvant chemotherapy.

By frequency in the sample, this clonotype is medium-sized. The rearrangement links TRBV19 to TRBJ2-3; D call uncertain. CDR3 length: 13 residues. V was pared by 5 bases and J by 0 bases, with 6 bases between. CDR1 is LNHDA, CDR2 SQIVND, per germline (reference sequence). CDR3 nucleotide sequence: TGTGCCAGTAGTGAATCTAGCACAGATACGCAGTATTTT. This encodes CASSESSTDTQYF.

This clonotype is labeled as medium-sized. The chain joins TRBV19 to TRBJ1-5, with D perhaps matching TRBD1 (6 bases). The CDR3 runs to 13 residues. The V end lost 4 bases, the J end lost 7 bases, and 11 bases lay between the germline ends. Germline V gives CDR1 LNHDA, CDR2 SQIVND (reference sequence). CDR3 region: CASSTGARQPQHF. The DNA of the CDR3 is TGTGCCAGTAGTACGGGGGCAAGGCAGCCCCAGCATTTT.

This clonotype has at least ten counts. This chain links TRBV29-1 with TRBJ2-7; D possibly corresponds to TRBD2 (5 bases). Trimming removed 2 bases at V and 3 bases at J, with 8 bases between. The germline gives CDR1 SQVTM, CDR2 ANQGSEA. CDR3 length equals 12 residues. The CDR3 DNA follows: TGCAGCGTTGAAAGCGGTAACTACGAGCAGTACTTC. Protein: CSVESGNYEQYF.

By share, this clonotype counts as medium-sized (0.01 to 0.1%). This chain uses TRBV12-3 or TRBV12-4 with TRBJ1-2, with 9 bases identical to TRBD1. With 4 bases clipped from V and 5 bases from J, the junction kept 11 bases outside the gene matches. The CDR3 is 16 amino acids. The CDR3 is CASSSGRGQGPYGYTF. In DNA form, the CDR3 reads TGTGCCAGCAGTTCAGGGAGAGGACAGGGGCCTTATGGCTACACCTTC.

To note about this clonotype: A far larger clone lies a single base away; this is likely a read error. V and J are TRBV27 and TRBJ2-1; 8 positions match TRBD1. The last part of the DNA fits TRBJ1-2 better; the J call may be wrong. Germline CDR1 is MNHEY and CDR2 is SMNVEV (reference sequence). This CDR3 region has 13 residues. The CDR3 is CAGSPGTGYGYTF. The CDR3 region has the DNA TGTGCCGGCAGCCCCGGGACAGGCTATGGCTACACCTTC.

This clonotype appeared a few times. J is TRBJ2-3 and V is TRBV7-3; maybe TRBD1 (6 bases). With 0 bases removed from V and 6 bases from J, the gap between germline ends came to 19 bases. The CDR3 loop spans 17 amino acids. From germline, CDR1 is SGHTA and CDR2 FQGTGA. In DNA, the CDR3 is TGTGCCAGCAGCTTAACGGGGACATTCACGTCAGAGGATACGCAGTATTTT. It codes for CASSLTGTFTSEDTQYF. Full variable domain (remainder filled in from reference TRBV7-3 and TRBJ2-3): GAGVSQTPSNKVTEKGKYVELRCDPISGHTALYWYRQSLGQGPEFLIYFQGTGAADDSGLPNDRFFAVRPEGSVSTLKIQRTERGDSAVYLCASSLTGTFTSEDTQYFGPGTRLTVL.

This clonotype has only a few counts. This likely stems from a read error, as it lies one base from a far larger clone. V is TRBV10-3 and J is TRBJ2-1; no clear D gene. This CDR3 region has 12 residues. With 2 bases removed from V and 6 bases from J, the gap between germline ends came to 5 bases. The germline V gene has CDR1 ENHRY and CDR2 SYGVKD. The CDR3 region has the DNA TGTGCCATCAGTGAGACACGCAATGAGCAGTTCTTC. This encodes CAISETRNEQFF.

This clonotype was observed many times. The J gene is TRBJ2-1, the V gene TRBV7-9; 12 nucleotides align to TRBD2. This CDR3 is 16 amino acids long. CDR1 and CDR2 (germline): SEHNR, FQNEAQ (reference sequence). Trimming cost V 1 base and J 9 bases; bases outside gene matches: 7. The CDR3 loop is CASSLGLAGVTIEQFF. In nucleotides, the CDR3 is TGTGCCAGCAGCTTAGGACTAGCGGGAGTTACTATTGAGCAGTTCTTC. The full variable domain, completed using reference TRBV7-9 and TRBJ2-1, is DTGVSQNPRHKITKRGQNVTFRCDPISEHNRLYWYRQTLGQGPEFLTYFQNEAQLEKSRLLSDRFSAERPKGSFSTLEIQRTEQGDSAMYLCASSLGLAGVTIEQFFGPGTRLTVL.